A single sample gave rise to the 13 T cell receptor beta chains below, sequenced in a study of T cells in Graves' hyperthyroidism and ophthalmopathy. Amplification of TCR beta CDR3 regions used RNA as the template. During a first-round RT-PCR of the TCR CDR3, the HTBI primer set was used. One entry per CDR3 protein results from TCRdb running MiXCR on the multiplex PCR reads. The sample lists 600,000 to 750,000 distinct CDR3 sequences, roughly 17% occurring once. Sequencing was performed on blood. The receptors come from a man aged 50-60 years with Graves' hyperthyroidism.

This clonotype has a handful of counts. The V and J genes are TRBV7-3 and TRBJ2-5; D is ambiguous. This CDR3 contains 14 residues. V lost 2 bases and J 4 bases, leaving 11 bases between the germline ends. Germline CDR1 reads SGHTA; CDR2 reads FQGTGA. CDR3 amino acids: CASSLSSESETQYF. CDR3 nucleotides: TGTGCCAGCAGCTTATCGAGCGAGTCAGAGACCCAGTACTTC.

Here the CDR3 reads CASSLTLSSYNSPLHF. The DNA of the CDR3 is TGTGCCAGCAGTTTAACCCTCAGCTCCTATAATTCACCCCTCCACTTT. V is TRBV27 and J is TRBJ1-6; no clear D. Trimming pared 2 bases from V and 0 bases from J, leaving 8 bases between. Germline V gene data show CDR1 as MNHEY and CDR2 as SMNVEV (reference sequence). The CDR3 length is 16 residues.

This clonotype was counted a few times. The gene calls are TRBV19 and TRBJ1-5; D is unclear. CDR1 and CDR2 (germline): LNHDA, SQIVND (reference sequence). Trimming took off 4 bases at V and 0 bases at J, with 10 bases between the two ends. This CDR3 is 15 amino acids long. The chain's CDR3 is CASSTTAYSNQPQHF. In DNA form, the CDR3 reads TGTGCCAGTAGTACGACTGCATATAGCAATCAGCCCCAGCATTTT.

This clonotype was counted ten times or more. The chain carries TRBV28 and TRBJ1-2; a possible D gene is TRBD1 (6 bases). The CDR3 totals 16 residues. Germline V gene lookup returns CDR1 MDHEN and CDR2 SYDVKM. Trimming pared 3 bases from V and 0 bases from J, leaving 14 bases between. CDR3 nucleotides: TGTGCCAGCAGTTTGGGCGCACAGGGAACTAACTATGGCTACACCTTC. It yields the protein CASSLGAQGTNYGYTF.

This clonotype showed up just a few times. V and J are TRBV7-9 and TRBJ1-1; a weak D match, TRBD1 (5 bases). The CDR3 consists of 14 residues. CDR1 is SEHNR, CDR2 FQNEAQ, per germline (reference sequence). V shed 4 bases and J shed 4 bases, with 13 bases lying between them. CDR3 in DNA: TGTGCCAGCAGCTACACAGGTAGCAGCACTGAAGCTTTCTTT. It specifies CASSYTGSSTEAFF.

This clonotype has just a few counts. The V gene is TRBV5-1, the J gene TRBJ2-3; a possible D gene is TRBD2 (6 bases). The germline V gene encodes CDR1 SGHRS and CDR2 YFSETQ. This CDR3 is 14 amino acids long. V was pared by 6 bases and J by 1 base, with 12 bases between. The CDR3 here is CASNLAIGTDTQYF. The CDR3 DNA reads as TGCGCCAGCAACCTAGCGATCGGCACAGATACGCAGTATTTT.

This clonotype was seen at least ten times. The chain uses TRBV20-1 and TRBJ2-1; tentatively, D is TRBD2 (6 bases). The V end was cut by 0 bases, the J end by 5 bases, with 11 bases between. Per germline, CDR1 DFQATT and CDR2 SNEGSKA (reference sequence). The CDR3 extends over 14 amino acids. CDR3 region: CSARESGLDNEQFF. The CDR3 bases are TGCAGTGCTAGAGAATCGGGACTGGACAATGAGCAGTTCTTC.

This clonotype was seen at least ten times. The chain uses TRBV28 and TRBJ2-3; 9 bases map to TRBD2. This CDR3 is 19 amino acids long. The ends lost 5 bases at V and 2 bases at J; junction bases unmatched: 17. Germline-derived CDR1 and CDR2 are MDHEN and SYDVKM. CDR3 DNA: TGTGCCAGCAGTCCCCCGACTAGCGGAAGAACAGTAGCCACAGATACGCAGTATTTT. This sequence encodes CASSPPTSGRTVATDTQYF.

The chain uses TRBV7-9 and TRBJ1-4; no clear D. Germline V CDR1 and CDR2: SEHNR, FQNEAQ (reference sequence). Trimming left V 3 bases short and J 2 bases short, with 10 bases between. The CDR3 loop spans 15 amino acids. CDR3 protein: CASSLRRQTNEKLFF. The DNA for the CDR3 is TGTGCCAGCAGCTTGAGGAGGCAGACTAATGAAAAACTGTTTTTT. The complete variable domain, with remaining parts taken from reference TRBV7-9 and TRBJ1-4, reads DTGVSQNPRHKITKRGQNVTFRCDPISEHNRLYWYRQTLGQGPEFLTYFQNEAQLEKSRLLSDRFSAERPKGSFSTLEIQRTEQGDSAMYLCASSLRRQTNEKLFFGSGTQLSVL.

This clonotype has a count of ten or more. J is TRBJ1-5 and V is TRBV6-1; D not resolved. Between the trimmed V and J ends, which lost 6 bases and 7 bases, there was a span of 16 bases. The CDR3 extends over 14 amino acids. CDR1 is MNHNS, CDR2 SASEGT, per germline. The CDR3 protein is CASSDDLIGQPQHF. Written as DNA, the CDR3 is TGTGCCAGCAGCGACGACCTTATTGGGCAGCCCCAGCATTTT.

This clonotype was found many times. The rearrangement uses TRBV20-1 and TRBJ2-7; 7 nucleotides agree with TRBD1. The CDR3 length is 14 residues. Germline V CDR1 and CDR2: DFQATT, SNEGSKA (reference sequence). The trim removed 0 bases at V and 3 bases at J, leaving 5 bases unmatched. In DNA, the CDR3 is TGCAGTGCTAGAGACGCGACAGGGCTCTACGAGCAGTACTTC. Translation gives CSARDATGLYEQYF.

At least ten counts were recorded for this clonotype. This chain joins TRBV29-1 and TRBJ2-7, with D possibly TRBD1 on 6 matching bases. V was pared by 0 bases and J by 3 bases, with 15 bases between. The CDR3 spans 15 residues. Germline CDR1 reads SQVTM; CDR2 reads ANQGSEA. The CDR3 DNA reads TGCAGCGTTGAAGATCCGAATGGGGGCAGCTACGAGCAGTACTTC. Translation gives CSVEDPNGGSYEQYF.

There are many counts of this clonotype. The chain is built from TRBV2 and TRBJ2-1; TRBD2 matches at 8 bases. Per germline, CDR1 SNHLY and CDR2 FYNNEI. The CDR3 runs to 12 residues. This CDR3 reads CTGSGEGNEQFF. For the CDR3, the DNA is TGTACGGGTAGCGGGGAAGGGAATGAGCAGTTCTTC.